This T cell receptor beta chain is from a study of CD8+ T cells in alopecia areata. Following RNA extraction, reverse transcription yielded cDNA that acted as the sequencing template. Only in-frame clones appear in the TCRdb table, and some are missing; sequencing was by immunoSEQ multiplex PCR. The sample lists 150,000 to 200,000 clones; 40% to 65% were seen once. Germline V gene lookup returns CDR1 MNHEY and CDR2 SVGAGI. This CDR3 is 16 amino acids long. Losses at the gene ends were 2 bases for V and 9 bases for J; bases not matched to a gene: 9. Treatment specified: oral pan-JAK inhibitor, 5-10 mg twice daily. Starting from PBMCs, sorting isolated CD4+ and CD8+ T cells.

The sample was CD8+ T cells sorted from blood, taken between weeks 51 and 52, from a patient treated with tofacitinib. The TCR sequence derives from a human donor with alopecia areata. The chain has TRBV6-5 and TRBJ1-6, with 8 positions matching TRBD1. For the CDR3, the DNA is TGTGCCAGCAGTTACCGCCTCCGGGACAGGTCTTCACCCCTCCACTTT. Residues: CASSYRLRDRSSPLHF.